This T cell receptor beta chain derives from a study of T cells expressing NK-cell markers. Study overall: Sequencing of TCR beta repertoires drew on sorted CD3+CD56+NKG2C+, CD3+CD56+NKG2C- and CD3+CD56-NKG2C+ T cells. General observations from the study: Of CD8+ T cells, about 1.0-7.5% belonged to dominant NKG2C+ clonotypes in several donors.

A 5'RACE template switching approach incorporating UMIs was used to make TCR beta cDNA. TCRdb reprocessed the 5' RACE reads and reports one entry per CDR3 protein, with no DNA. The sample is made up of tens of thousands of distinct CDR3 sequences, and the top ten hold 50% to 75% of it. CDR3 length: 15 amino acids. Germline CDR1 is ENHRY and CDR2 is SYGVKD. Concerning this clonotype itself: Its antigen is still unknown.

Sequences were obtained from blood T cells: a sorted CD56 or NKG2C T cell subset, CD4+ or CD8+ T cells, or bulk PBMC T cells (not recorded which). The TCR was taken from a woman between 18 and 69 years old in good health. V and J are TRBV10-3 and TRBJ1-6; without DNA, the TCRdb call of TRBD1 cannot be checked. CDR3 loop: CATSRDGGLNSPLHF.